This entry is about one T cell receptor beta chain. Original data processing: Reference gene primers were amplified, and this amplification served to estimate nucleated cell counts. TCRdb's copy holds only in-frame clones and misses some; the assay was immunoSEQ multiplex PCR. The V and J calls and clone size come from that table; D and trimming were worked out from the DNA. The sample has approximately 74,000 clones, 80% to 90% seen once; the top ten hold approximately 5%. The junction had 4 bases not matched to a gene; V was cut back by 5 bases and J by 7 bases. CDR1 is GTSNPN and CDR2 is SVGIG in the germline V gene (reference sequence). CDR3 length: 13 amino acids. These data belong to a study of blood T cell repertoires in COVID-19. About the research overall: COVID-19 samples from acute and convalescent phases originated in the United States, Italy and Spain. The analysed material was cDNA or gDNA that came from T cells, B-cell-depleted T cells, or PBMCs.

The sequence was obtained from a woman at least 80 years old with active or convalescent COVID-19. The chain couples TRBV30 to TRBJ1-5; 11 bases agree with TRBD1. Sequenced: peripheral blood. CDR3 in DNA: TGTGCCTGGGGGACAGGGGGATCGCAGCCCCAGCATTTT. Protein: CAWGTGGSQPQHF.